These 8 T cell receptor beta chains originate from one sample sequenced in a study of blood T cell repertoires in COVID-19. Profiled with immunoSEQ multiplex PCR; TCRdb holds only in-frame clones, not every one. Of 300,000 or so clones in the sample, 89% are singletons; the top ten hold about 6.8%. The sequenced sample was peripheral blood. The receptors stem from a man between 18 and 35 years old who had recovered from COVID-19.

The chain carries TRBV9 and TRBJ2-7; D is uncertain. The germline V gene encodes CDR1 SGDLS and CDR2 YYNGEE. V gave up 4 bases and J gave up 5 bases, with 28 bases separating them. This CDR3 contains 18 residues. In nucleotides, the CDR3 is TGTGCCAGCAGCCCACGTTCAGTCAGTGCTCTCTATCGGGACGAGCAGTACTTC. Its translation is CASSPRSVSALYRDEQYF.

This rearrangement joins TRBV27 to TRBJ2-2, with 8 bases identical to TRBD1. This CDR3 is built from 15 residues. J was trimmed by 7 bases and V by 3 bases; bases with no gene match: 7. The germline gives CDR1 MNHEY, CDR2 SMNVEV (reference sequence). CDR3 bases: TGTGCCAGCAGTTTCGGGACAGGCTTGGGCGGGGAGCTGTTTTTT. Translation gives CASSFGTGLGGELFF.

The chain has TRBV15 and TRBJ2-5; TRBD2 matches at 14 bases. The V gene end was trimmed by 8 bases and the J gene end by 5 bases; junction bases not matched to a gene: 7. The germline V gene encodes CDR1 LNHNV and CDR2 YYDKDF (reference sequence). The length of the CDR3 is 15 residues. CDR3 sequence: CATRGTSGSMETQYF. The CDR3, as DNA: TGTGCCACCCGGGGGACTAGCGGGAGTATGGAGACCCAGTACTTC.

The V and J genes are TRBV25-1 and TRBJ1-1, with 9 positions matching TRBD1. CDR3 length: 15 residues. Germline V gene sequence: CDR1 MGHDK, CDR2 SYGVNS. Unmatched junction bases numbered 12, after V lost 7 bases and J lost 6 bases. CDR3 sequence: CASTLRGQGTAEAFF. Here the CDR3 DNA reads TGTGCCAGCACCTTACGAGGACAGGGGACGGCTGAAGCTTTCTTT.

This chain connects TRBV3-1 (or the pseudogene TRBV3-2) to TRBJ2-1; 11 bases fit TRBD2. The CDR3 runs 13 residues. The V gene end was trimmed by 4 bases and the J gene end by 9 bases; junction bases not matched to a gene: 2. In germline, CDR1 is LGHDT, CDR2 YNNKEL (reference sequence). CDR3 in amino acids: CASSPSGGPEQFF. CDR3 in DNA: TGTGCCAGCAGCCCTAGCGGGGGGCCTGAGCAGTTCTTC.

The CDR3 is CASSEEAGPGETQYF. CDR3 nucleotides: TGTGCCAGCAGTGAAGAAGCGGGGCCGGGGGAGACCCAGTACTTC. The chain has TRBV2 and TRBJ2-5; TRBD2 matches 7 bases. V lost 1 base, J lost 5 bases, and 7 bases stayed unmatched. The CDR3 has 15 residues. Germline lookup yields CDR1 SNHLY and CDR2 FYNNEI.

In this sample, this clone turned up once. The rearrangement joins TRBV10-2 to TRBJ1-5, with D perhaps matching TRBD1 (6 bases). V was cut by 5 bases and J by 0 bases, with 17 bases left in between. In germline, CDR1 is WSHSY, CDR2 SAAADI. The CDR3 is 17 residues long. The DNA for the CDR3 is TGCGCCAGCAGTAAGGGGGGGTGGAATTCTAGCAATCAGCCCCAGCATTTT. Translating gives CASSKGGWNSSNQPQHF.

The chain couples TRBV5-5 to TRBJ1-2; D gene unclear. Trimming took off 0 bases at V and 2 bases at J, with 8 bases between the two ends. CDR3 length equals 14 residues. Germline V gene data show CDR1 as SGHKS and CDR2 as YYEKEE (reference sequence). CDR3 sequence: CASSLAPGNYGYTF. The CDR3 DNA follows: TGTGCCAGCAGCTTGGCTCCAGGAAACTATGGCTACACCTTC.